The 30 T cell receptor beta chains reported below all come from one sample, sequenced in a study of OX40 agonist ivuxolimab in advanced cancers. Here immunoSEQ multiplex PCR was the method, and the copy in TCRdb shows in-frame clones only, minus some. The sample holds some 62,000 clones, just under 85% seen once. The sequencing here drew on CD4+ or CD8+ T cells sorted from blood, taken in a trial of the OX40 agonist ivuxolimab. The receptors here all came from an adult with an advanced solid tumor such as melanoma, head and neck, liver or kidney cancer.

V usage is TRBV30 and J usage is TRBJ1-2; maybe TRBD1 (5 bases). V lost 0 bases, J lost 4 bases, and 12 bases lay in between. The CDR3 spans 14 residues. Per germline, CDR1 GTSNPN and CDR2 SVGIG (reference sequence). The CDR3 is CAWSVLRGIYGYTF. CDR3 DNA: TGTGCCTGGAGTGTACTTAGGGGAATCTATGGCTACACCTTC.

The CDR3 loop is CASSYRNSGANVLTF. Here the CDR3 DNA reads TGTGCCAGCAGTTACAGGAACTCTGGGGCCAACGTCCTGACTTTC. This chain links TRBV2 with TRBJ2-6, with TRBD1 as a possible D gene (5 bases). Germline V CDR1 and CDR2: SNHLY, FYNNEI. Trimming took off 5 bases at V and 0 bases at J, with 8 bases between the two ends. This CDR3 region has 15 residues.

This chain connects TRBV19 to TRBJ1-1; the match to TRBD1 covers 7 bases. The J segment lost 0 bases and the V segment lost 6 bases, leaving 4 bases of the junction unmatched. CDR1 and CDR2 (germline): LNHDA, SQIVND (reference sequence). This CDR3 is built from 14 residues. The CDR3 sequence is CASRTGQLNTEAFF. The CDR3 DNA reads TGTGCCAGTAGAACGGGACAGTTGAACACTGAAGCTTTCTTT.

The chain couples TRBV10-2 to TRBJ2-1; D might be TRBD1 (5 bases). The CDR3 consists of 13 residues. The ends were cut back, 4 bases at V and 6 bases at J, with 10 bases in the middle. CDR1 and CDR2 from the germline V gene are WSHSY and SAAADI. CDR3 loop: CASSVRRGNEQFF. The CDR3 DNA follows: TGCGCCAGCAGTGTTCGTAGGGGCAATGAGCAGTTCTTC.

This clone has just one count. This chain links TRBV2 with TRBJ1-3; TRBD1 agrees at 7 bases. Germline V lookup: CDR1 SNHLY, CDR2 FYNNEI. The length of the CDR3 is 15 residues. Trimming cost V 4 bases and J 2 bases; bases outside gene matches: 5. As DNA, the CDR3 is TGTGCCAGCAGTGTCCATACAGGGGCTGGAAACACCATATATTTT. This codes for CASSVHTGAGNTIYF.

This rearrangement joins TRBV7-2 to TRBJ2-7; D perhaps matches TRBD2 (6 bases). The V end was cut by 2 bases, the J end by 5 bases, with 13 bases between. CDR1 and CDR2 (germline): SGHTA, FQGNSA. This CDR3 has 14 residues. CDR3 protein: CASSLLPGANEQYF. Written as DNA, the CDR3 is TGTGCCAGCAGCTTACTTCCGGGAGCCAACGAGCAGTACTTC.

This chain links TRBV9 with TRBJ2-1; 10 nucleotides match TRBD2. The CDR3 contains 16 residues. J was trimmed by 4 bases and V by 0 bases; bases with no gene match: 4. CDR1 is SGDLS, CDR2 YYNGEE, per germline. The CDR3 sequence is CASSVAASGSYNEQFF. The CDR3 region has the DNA TGTGCCAGCAGCGTAGCTGCTAGCGGGAGTTACAATGAGCAGTTCTTC.

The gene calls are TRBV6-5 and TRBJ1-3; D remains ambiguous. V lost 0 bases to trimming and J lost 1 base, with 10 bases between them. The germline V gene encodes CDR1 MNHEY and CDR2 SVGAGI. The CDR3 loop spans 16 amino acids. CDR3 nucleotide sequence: TGTGCCAGCAGTTACTCGGGCAGGCATTCTGGAAACACCATATATTTT. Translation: CASSYSGRHSGNTIYF.

In nucleotides, the CDR3 is TGTGCCTGGAGTTTTACAGGTATCTCCTACGAGCAGTACTTC. Residues: CAWSFTGISYEQYF. This chain joins TRBV30 and TRBJ2-5; possibly TRBD1 for D (5 bases). The J call is in doubt because the DNA end fits TRBJ2-7 better. The length of the CDR3 is 14 residues. From germline, CDR1 is GTSNPN and CDR2 SVGIG (reference sequence).

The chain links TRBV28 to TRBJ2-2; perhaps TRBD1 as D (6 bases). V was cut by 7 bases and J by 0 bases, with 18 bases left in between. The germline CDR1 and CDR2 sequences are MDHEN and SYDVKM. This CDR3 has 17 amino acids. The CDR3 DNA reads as TGTGCCAGCACTCAGACCCCGGGGACATCGAACACCGGGGAGCTGTTTTTT. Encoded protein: CASTQTPGTSNTGELFF. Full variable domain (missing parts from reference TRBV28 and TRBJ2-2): DVKVTQSSRYLVKRTGEKVFLECVQDMDHENMFWYRQDPGLGLRLIYFSYDVKMKEKGDIPEGYSVSREKKERFSLILESASTNQTSMYLCASTQTPGTSNTGELFFGEGSRLTVL.

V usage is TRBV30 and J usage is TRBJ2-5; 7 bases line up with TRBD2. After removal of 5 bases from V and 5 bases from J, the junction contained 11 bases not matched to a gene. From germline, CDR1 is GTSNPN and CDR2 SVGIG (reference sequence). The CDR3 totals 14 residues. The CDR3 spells CAWDYAAGTETQYF. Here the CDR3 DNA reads TGTGCCTGGGACTACGCAGCGGGAACGGAGACCCAGTACTTC. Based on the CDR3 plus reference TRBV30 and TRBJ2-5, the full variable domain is SQTIHQWPATLVQPVGSPLSLECTVEGTSNPNLYWYRQAAGRGLQLLFYSVGIGQISSEVPQNLSASRPQDRQFILSSKKLLLSDSGFYLCAWDYAAGTETQYFGPGTRLLVL.

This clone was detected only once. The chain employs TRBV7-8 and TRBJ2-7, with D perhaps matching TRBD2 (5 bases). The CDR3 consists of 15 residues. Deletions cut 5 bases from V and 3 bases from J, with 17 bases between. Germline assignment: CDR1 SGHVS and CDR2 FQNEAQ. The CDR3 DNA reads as TGTGCCAGCAGCGATGGGAGTTATGGGAACTACGAGCAGTACTTC. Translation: CASSDGSYGNYEQYF.

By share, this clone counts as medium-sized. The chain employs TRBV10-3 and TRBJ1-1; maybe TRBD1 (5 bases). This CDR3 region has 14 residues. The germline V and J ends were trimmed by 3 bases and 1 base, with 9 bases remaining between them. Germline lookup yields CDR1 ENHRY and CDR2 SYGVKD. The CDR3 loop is CAISEPGGNTEAFF. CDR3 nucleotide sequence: TGTGCCATCAGTGAACCCGGGGGGAACACTGAAGCTTTCTTT.

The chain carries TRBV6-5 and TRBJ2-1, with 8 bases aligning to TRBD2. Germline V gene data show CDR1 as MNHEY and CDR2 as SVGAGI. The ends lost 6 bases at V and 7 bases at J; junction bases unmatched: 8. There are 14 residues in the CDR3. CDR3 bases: TGTGCCAGCAGGGGTCACGGGAGGGGGAATGAGCAGTTCTTC. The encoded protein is CASRGHGRGNEQFF.

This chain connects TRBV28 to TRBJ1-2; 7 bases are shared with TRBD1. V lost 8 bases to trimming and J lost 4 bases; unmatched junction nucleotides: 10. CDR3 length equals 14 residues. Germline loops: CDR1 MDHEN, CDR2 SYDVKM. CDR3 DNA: TGTGCCAGCCACAGGGGCCAGCGGGTCTATGGCTACACCTTC. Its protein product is CASHRGQRVYGYTF.

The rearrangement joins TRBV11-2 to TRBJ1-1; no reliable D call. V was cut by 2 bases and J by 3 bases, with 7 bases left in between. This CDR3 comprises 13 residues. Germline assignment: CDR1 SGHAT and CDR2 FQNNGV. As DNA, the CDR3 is TGTGCCAGCAGCTTAAGTAGGCACACTGAAGCTTTCTTT. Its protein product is CASSLSRHTEAFF.

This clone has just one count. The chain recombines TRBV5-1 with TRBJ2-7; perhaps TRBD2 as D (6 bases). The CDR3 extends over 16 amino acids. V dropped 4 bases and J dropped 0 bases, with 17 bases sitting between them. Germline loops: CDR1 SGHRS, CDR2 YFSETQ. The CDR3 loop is CASSRDSGYSSYEQYF. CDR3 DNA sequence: TGCGCCAGCAGCCGGGACTCCGGATACTCCTCCTACGAGCAGTACTTC. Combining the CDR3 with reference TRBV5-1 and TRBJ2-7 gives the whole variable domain KAGVTQTPRYLIKTRGQQVTLSCSPISGHRSVSWYQQTPGQGLQFLFEYFSETQRNKGNFPGRFSGRQFSNSRSEMNVSTLELGDSALYLCASSRDSGYSSYEQYFGPGTRLTVT.

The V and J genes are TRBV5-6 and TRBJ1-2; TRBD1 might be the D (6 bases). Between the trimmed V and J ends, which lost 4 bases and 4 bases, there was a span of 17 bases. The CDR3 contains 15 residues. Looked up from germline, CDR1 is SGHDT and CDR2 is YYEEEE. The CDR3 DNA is TGTGCCAGCAGCCGAAGCCTACAGGGCACCTATGGCTACACCTTC. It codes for CASSRSLQGTYGYTF.

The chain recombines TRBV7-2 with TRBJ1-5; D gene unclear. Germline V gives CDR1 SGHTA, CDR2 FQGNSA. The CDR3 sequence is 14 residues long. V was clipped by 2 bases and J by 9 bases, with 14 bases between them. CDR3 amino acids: CASSLSGYGSPQHF. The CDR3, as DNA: TGTGCCAGCAGCTTATCGGGGTATGGGTCGCCCCAGCATTTT.

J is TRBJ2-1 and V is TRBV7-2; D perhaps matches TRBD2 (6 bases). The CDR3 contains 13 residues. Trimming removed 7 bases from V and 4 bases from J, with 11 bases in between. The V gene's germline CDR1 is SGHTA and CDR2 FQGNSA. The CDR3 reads CASNPLAYNEQFF. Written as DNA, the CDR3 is TGTGCCAGCAACCCACTAGCATACAATGAGCAGTTCTTC. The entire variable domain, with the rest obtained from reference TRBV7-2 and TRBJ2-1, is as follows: GAGVSQSPSNKVTEKGKDVELRCDPISGHTALYWYRQSLGQGLEFLIYFQGNSAPDKSGLPSDRFSAERTGGSVSTLTIQRTQQEDSAVYLCASNPLAYNEQFFGPGTRLTVL.

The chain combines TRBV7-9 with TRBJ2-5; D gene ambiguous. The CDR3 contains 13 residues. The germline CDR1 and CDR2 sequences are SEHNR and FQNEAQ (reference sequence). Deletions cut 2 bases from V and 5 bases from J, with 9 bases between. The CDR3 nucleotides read TGTGCCAGCAGCTTACCGACATCGGAGACCCAGTACTTC. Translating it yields CASSLPTSETQYF.

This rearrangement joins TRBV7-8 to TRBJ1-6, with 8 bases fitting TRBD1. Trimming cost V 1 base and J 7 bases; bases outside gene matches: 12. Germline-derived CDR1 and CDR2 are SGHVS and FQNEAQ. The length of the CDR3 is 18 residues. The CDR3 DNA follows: TGTGCCAGCAGCTTAGAGGCATACGGACAGGGCTTGAATTCACCCCTCCACTTT. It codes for CASSLEAYGQGLNSPLHF.

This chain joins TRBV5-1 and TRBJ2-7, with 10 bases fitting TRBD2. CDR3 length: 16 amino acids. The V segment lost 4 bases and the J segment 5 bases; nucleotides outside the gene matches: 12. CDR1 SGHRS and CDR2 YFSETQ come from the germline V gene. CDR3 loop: CASSRRASGSFDEQYF. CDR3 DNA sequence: TGCGCCAGCAGCCGTCGGGCTAGCGGGAGTTTCGACGAGCAGTACTTC.

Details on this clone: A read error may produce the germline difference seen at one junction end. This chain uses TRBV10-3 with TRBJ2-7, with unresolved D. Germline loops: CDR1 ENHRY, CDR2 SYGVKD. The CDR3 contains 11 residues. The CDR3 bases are TGTGCCAGCAGTTACTATGACGAGCAGTACTTC. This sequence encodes CASSYYDEQYF.

In DNA, the CDR3 is TGTGCCAGCAGCTTTCCAACTGGAAACAACAATGAGCAGTTCTTC. Its translation is CASSFPTGNNNEQFF. The chain has TRBV5-6 and TRBJ2-1; D gene uncertain. This CDR3 has 15 residues. Germline assignment: CDR1 SGHDT and CDR2 YYEEEE. V was shortened by 2 bases and J by 5 bases, with 14 bases between the two germline ends.

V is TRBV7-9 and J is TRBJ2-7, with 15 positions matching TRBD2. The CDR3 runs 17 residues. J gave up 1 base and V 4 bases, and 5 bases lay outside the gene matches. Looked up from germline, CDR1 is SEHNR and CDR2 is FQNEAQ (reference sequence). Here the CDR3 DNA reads TGTGCCAGCAGCTCCGGACTAGCGGGAGGGCCTTCCTACGAGCAGTACTTC. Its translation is CASSSGLAGGPSYEQYF.

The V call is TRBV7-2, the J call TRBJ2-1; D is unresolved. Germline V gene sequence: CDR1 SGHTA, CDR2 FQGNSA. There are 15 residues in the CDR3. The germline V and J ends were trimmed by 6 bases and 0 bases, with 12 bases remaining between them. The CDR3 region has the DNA TGTGCCAGCAGTGAAGGCTTAAACTCCTACAATGAGCAGTTCTTC. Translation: CASSEGLNSYNEQFF.

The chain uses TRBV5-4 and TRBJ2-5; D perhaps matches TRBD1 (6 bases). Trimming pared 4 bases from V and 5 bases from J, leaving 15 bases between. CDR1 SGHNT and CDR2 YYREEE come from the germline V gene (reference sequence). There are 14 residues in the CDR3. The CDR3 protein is CASSHRVLKETQYF. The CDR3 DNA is TGTGCCAGCAGCCACAGGGTTCTAAAGGAGACCCAGTACTTC.

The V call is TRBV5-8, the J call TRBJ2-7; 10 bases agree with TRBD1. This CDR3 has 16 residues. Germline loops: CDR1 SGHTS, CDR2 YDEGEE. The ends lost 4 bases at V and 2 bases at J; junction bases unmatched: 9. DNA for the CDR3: TGTGCCAGCAGCCCGGGACAGGGGAATGGGCCCTACGAGCAGTACTTC. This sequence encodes CASSPGQGNGPYEQYF.

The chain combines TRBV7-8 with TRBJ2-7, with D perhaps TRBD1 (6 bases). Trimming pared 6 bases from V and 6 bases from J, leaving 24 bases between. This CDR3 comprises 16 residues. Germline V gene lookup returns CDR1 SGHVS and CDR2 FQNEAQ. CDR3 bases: TGTGCCAGCAGTCGTATTAGAGGGTCACAGGGCGGCGAGCAGTACTTC. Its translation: CASSRIRGSQGGEQYF.